The source of this T cell receptor beta chain is a study of T cell repertoires in cytomegalovirus infection. Study summary: In public TCR beta signatures, there were indications of both CMV infection and matching HLA type.

TCRdb recomputed calls from the reads with MiXCR, one row per CDR3 protein. This table holds approximately 110,000 distinct CDR3 sequences, 35% to 50% found once. The study, taken as a whole, reports: Carriage of CMV together with the relevant HLA was identifiable through cumulative public TCR beta family frequency. Dominant in the ex vivo response were TCR beta clonotypes restricted by HLA-C and specific for CMV.

The sample holds a few counts of this clonotype. Its specificity is not known. CDR3 length: 17 amino acids. The J segment lost 5 bases and the V segment lost 5 bases, leaving 14 bases of the junction unmatched. CDR1 is MGHRA and CDR2 is YSYEKL in the germline V gene. Sequencing used CD8+ T cells from cultured PBMCs, obtained from culture after CMV antigen stimulation. The receptor's source is a human donor in good health (CMV status not recorded). Some clones in this sample may be carry-over from other donors' samples. The chain employs TRBV4-1 and TRBJ2-2; 7 bases fit TRBD2. The CDR3 bases are TGCGCCAGCAGCGAAGCAGGCGCGGGGGTCTATACCGGGGAGCTGTTTTTT. Translating gives CASSEAGAGVYTGELFF.